These 20 T cell receptor beta chains share one sample of origin, sequenced in a study of blood T cell repertoires in COVID-19. Assay used: immunoSEQ multiplex PCR; TCRdb lists only in-frame clones, some missing. The sample contains about 410,000 clones, about 90% of which appear only once. Sequenced material: PBMCs or T cells enriched from blood (not recorded which). The receptors originated from a woman aged 25 to 39 who had recovered from COVID-19.

The chain employs TRBV9 and TRBJ1-1; unclear D gene. Germline V CDR1 and CDR2: SGDLS, YYNGEE. The CDR3 sequence is 14 residues long. The ends were cut back, 0 bases at V and 5 bases at J, with 11 bases in the middle. CDR3 sequence: CASSVDGEWTEAFF. The CDR3 bases are TGTGCCAGCAGCGTAGATGGAGAGTGGACTGAAGCTTTCTTT.

The V call is TRBV19, the J call TRBJ1-1; tentatively, D is TRBD1 (5 bases). Trimming took 3 bases from V and 4 from J, leaving 18 bases between them. Germline CDR1 LNHDA, CDR2 SQIVND (reference sequence). The CDR3 contains 16 residues. The CDR3 region is CASSIPTGGLGTEAFF. For the CDR3, the DNA is TGTGCCAGTAGTATCCCGACGGGGGGGTTGGGCACTGAAGCTTTCTTT.

This clone was seen a handful of times. The chain recombines TRBV2 with TRBJ1-2; D remains ambiguous. CDR1 and CDR2 (germline): SNHLY, FYNNEI. This CDR3 spans 14 amino acids. Between the trimmed V and J ends, which lost 6 bases and 2 bases, there was a span of 13 bases. The CDR3 spells CASSTHGGNYGYTF. The CDR3, as DNA: TGTGCCAGCAGCACACACGGAGGGAACTATGGCTACACCTTC. The full variable domain, in which reference TRBV2 and TRBJ1-2 provide the parts outside the CDR3, is EPEVTQTPSHQVTQMGQEVILRCVPISNHLYFYWYRQILGQKVEFLVSFYNNEISEKSEIFDDQFSVERPDGSNFTLKIRSTKLEDSAMYFCASSTHGGNYGYTFGSGTRLTVV.

The chain is built from TRBV9 and TRBJ2-3; TRBD2 is a possible D gene (5 bases). The CDR3 loop spans 15 amino acids. V lost 2 bases, J lost 0 bases, and 10 bases lay in between. Per the germline V gene, CDR1 is SGDLS and CDR2 is YYNGEE. The CDR3 protein is CASSVDSSSTDTQYF. For the CDR3, the DNA is TGTGCCAGCAGCGTGGACTCTTCTAGCACAGATACGCAGTATTTT.

The chain has TRBV7-2 and TRBJ2-5; D not resolved. This CDR3 is 13 amino acids long. Trimming removed 1 base from V and 2 bases from J, with 5 bases in between. Germline CDR1 and CDR2: SGHTA and FQGNSA. CDR3 residues: CASSLVPQETQYF. In DNA, the CDR3 is TGTGCCAGCAGCTTAGTTCCTCAAGAGACCCAGTACTTC.

The sample holds a few counts of this clone. The rearrangement joins TRBV6-1 to TRBJ1-4; D is unclear. With 1 base removed from V and 12 bases from J, the gap between germline ends came to 12 bases. Germline V gene data show CDR1 as MNHNS and CDR2 as SASEGT. This CDR3 has 13 residues. CDR3 sequence: CASSEGEGWQLFF. In DNA, the CDR3 is TGTGCCAGCAGTGAAGGGGAGGGCTGGCAACTGTTTTTT.

V and J are TRBV19 and TRBJ2-1; TRBD2 agrees at 7 bases. The germline V gene has CDR1 LNHDA and CDR2 SQIVND (reference sequence). The CDR3 covers 17 residues. V lost 7 bases to trimming and J lost 4 bases; unmatched junction nucleotides: 16. The CDR3 DNA sequence: TGTGCCAGTACCTTGAGCGGGGTAGCGGATAGTTACAATGAGCAGTTCTTC. Encoded protein: CASTLSGVADSYNEQFF. The full variable domain, with the rest looked up from reference TRBV19 and TRBJ2-1, is DGGITQSPKYLFRKEGQNVTLSCEQNLNHDAMYWYRQDPGQGLRLIYYSQIVNDFQKGDIAEGYSVSREKKESFPLTVTSAQKNPTAFYLCASTLSGVADSYNEQFFGPGTRLTVL.

The V and J genes are TRBV6-5 and TRBJ2-2; D call uncertain. The CDR3 runs 13 residues. Trimming shortened V by 4 bases and J by 4 bases, and 7 bases separated the two germline ends. Germline V lookup: CDR1 MNHEY, CDR2 SVGAGI. DNA for the CDR3: TGTGCCAGCAGTTCCCGGTTCACCGGGGAGCTGTTTTTT. Translated: CASSSRFTGELFF.

This chain joins TRBV5-1 and TRBJ1-1; a possible D gene is TRBD1 (6 bases). Trimming removed 6 bases at V and 1 base at J, with 10 bases between. CDR3 length equals 13 residues. Germline V gene sequence: CDR1 SGHRS, CDR2 YFSETQ. CDR3 DNA: TGCGCCAGCAATGGACAGTCGAACACTGAAGCTTTCTTT. Encoded protein: CASNGQSNTEAFF.

The chain carries TRBV9 and TRBJ1-4, with D unclear. From germline, CDR1 is SGDLS and CDR2 YYNGEE. V lost 0 bases and J lost 0, with 6 bases in between. The CDR3 is 15 amino acids. The CDR3 spells CASSVDLATNEKLFF. The DNA of the CDR3 is TGTGCCAGCAGCGTAGATCTCGCAACTAATGAAAAACTGTTTTTT. Complete variable domain (other parts from reference TRBV9 and TRBJ1-4): DSGVTQTPKHLITATGQRVTLRCSPRSGDLSVYWYQQSLDQGLQFLIQYYNGEERAKGNILERFSAQQFPDLHSELNLSSLELGDSALYFCASSVDLATNEKLFFGSGTQLSVL.

This chain uses TRBV19 with TRBJ1-1, with D perhaps TRBD1 (5 bases). V dropped 10 bases and J dropped 5 bases, with 20 bases sitting between them. The CDR3 totals 14 residues. CDR1 is LNHDA and CDR2 is SQIVND in the germline V gene (reference sequence). Written as DNA, the CDR3 is TGTGCCACAAGTAAAATAGGGGTAGAAACTGAAGCTTTCTTT. This codes for CATSKIGVETEAFF.

This chain uses TRBV19 with TRBJ2-3, with TRBD2 matching over 11 bases. Trimming at V came to 8 bases and at J to 4 bases, leaving 14 bases not matched to a gene. This CDR3 contains 17 residues. CDR1 and CDR2 (germline): LNHDA, SQIVND (reference sequence). CDR3 region: CASAPIPLAGGADTQYF. Here the CDR3 DNA reads TGTGCCAGTGCCCCGATACCGCTAGCGGGAGGCGCAGATACGCAGTATTTT.

The chain joins TRBV4-2 to TRBJ2-2; 13 nucleotides match TRBD2. This CDR3 contains 19 residues. The V gene end was trimmed by 0 bases and the J gene end by 3 bases; junction bases not matched to a gene: 7. In germline, CDR1 is LGHNA, CDR2 YNFKEQ. The CDR3 sequence: CASSQDYGLAGDHTGELFF. The CDR3 DNA follows: TGTGCCAGCAGCCAAGATTACGGACTAGCGGGGGATCACACCGGGGAGCTGTTTTTT.

CDR3 coding DNA: TGTGCCACCCCGAGGGTAAACGCAAACTATGGCTACACCTTC. Translated, it gives CATPRVNANYGYTF. The V gene is TRBV2, the J gene TRBJ1-2; D remains unclear. Germline V gives CDR1 SNHLY, CDR2 FYNNEI. CDR3 length: 14 amino acids. V shed 10 bases and J shed 2 bases, with 17 bases lying between them.

The gene calls are TRBV12-3 or TRBV12-4 and TRBJ1-2; D is unclear. This CDR3 comprises 13 residues. V lost 2 bases and J 8 bases, leaving 12 bases between the germline ends. CDR3 in DNA: TGTGCCAGCAGTTTATTGGCGGGTGGCGGCTACACCTTC. Protein product: CASSLLAGGGYTF.

The chain employs TRBV18 and TRBJ1-6; a weak D match, TRBD1 (6 bases). Trimming cost V 5 bases and J 4 bases, with 18 bases left between them. The CDR3 has 17 amino acids. Germline V gene lookup returns CDR1 KGHSH and CDR2 LQKENI. This CDR3 reads CASSTVPRTDYNSPLHF. The CDR3 coding sequence is TGTGCCAGCTCAACGGTGCCCCGGACAGATTATAATTCACCCCTCCACTTT. The full variable domain, in which reference TRBV18 and TRBJ1-6 provide the parts outside the CDR3, is NAGVMQNPRHLVRRRGQEARLRCSPMKGHSHVYWYRQLPEEGLKFMVYLQKENIIDESGMPKERFSAEFPKEGPSILRIQQVVRGDSAAYFCASSTVPRTDYNSPLHFGNGTRLTVT.

V usage is TRBV5-8 and J usage is TRBJ1-1, with D possibly TRBD1 on 6 matching bases. This CDR3 contains 13 residues. The V gene's germline CDR1 is SGHTS and CDR2 YDEGEE. With 4 bases removed from V and 9 bases from J, the gap between germline ends came to 16 bases. CDR3 coding DNA: TGTGCCAGCAGCATCCAACAGGGTACGAAAGCTTTCTTT. As protein: CASSIQQGTKAFF. Full variable domain (missing parts from reference TRBV5-8 and TRBJ1-1): EAGVTQSPTHLIKTRGQQATLRCSPISGHTSVYWYQQALGLGLQFLLWYDEGEERNRGNFPPRFSGRQFPNYSSELNVNALELEDSALYLCASSIQQGTKAFFGQGTRLTVV.

V is TRBV19 and J is TRBJ1-2, with D possibly TRBD1 on 5 matching bases. The CDR3 loop spans 14 amino acids. Per the germline V gene, CDR1 is LNHDA and CDR2 is SQIVND (reference sequence). The V end was cut by 3 bases, the J end by 0 bases, with 8 bases between. The CDR3 reads CASSIRQSNYGYTF. CDR3 in DNA: TGTGCCAGTAGTATCAGACAGTCTAACTATGGCTACACCTTC.

This chain connects TRBV11-1 to TRBJ2-7, with 7 bases matching TRBD2. Trimming took 4 bases from V and 0 from J; bases not matched to a gene: 9. The CDR3 contains 16 residues. Germline V gene lookup returns CDR1 SGHAT and CDR2 FQDESV (reference sequence). CDR3 DNA: TGTGCCAGCAGCTCACCCACCGGGACTAACTCCTACGAGCAGTACTTC. Its protein product is CASSSPTGTNSYEQYF. Looking up the rest from reference TRBV11-1 and TRBJ2-7 gives the full variable domain: EAEVAQSPRYKITEKSQAVAFWCDPISGHATLYWYRQILGQGPELLVQFQDESVVDDSQLPKDRFSAERLKGVDSTLKIQPAELGDSAMYLCASSSPTGTNSYEQYFGPGTRLTVT.

V and J are TRBV4-1 and TRBJ1-4; 9 positions agree with TRBD1. The germline V gene has CDR1 MGHRA and CDR2 YSYEKL. The CDR3 sequence is 14 residues long. With V trimmed by 5 bases and J by 5 bases, 3 bases remained unmatched. The CDR3 protein is CASSRTGANEKLFF. In DNA form, the CDR3 reads TGCGCCAGCAGCAGGACAGGGGCAAATGAAAAACTGTTTTTT.